Below, 32 T cell receptor beta chains from the same sample are listed, as sequenced in a study of CD8+ T cells in alopecia areata. Treatment reported: oral pan-JAK inhibitor, 5-10 mg twice daily. It was cDNA, reverse transcribed from extracted RNA, that served as the sequencing template. Sequenced by immunoSEQ multiplex PCR; TCRdb stores in-frame clones only, minus some. This sample has under 250,000 clones, with under 60% found just once. Sequences were derived from CD4+ T cells sorted from blood, sampled at week 4, from a patient treated with tofacitinib. These TCRs come from a human donor with alopecia areata.

CDR3: CSVESRRDYGYTF. The CDR3 coding sequence is TGCAGCGTTGAGTCTCGGCGGGACTATGGCTACACCTTC. The rearrangement uses TRBV29-1 and TRBJ1-2; D call uncertain. Germline CDR1 is SQVTM and CDR2 is ANQGSEA. The CDR3 spans 13 residues. V dropped 3 bases and J dropped 3 bases, with 11 bases sitting between them.

This clone was observed a few times. The chain is built from TRBV7-2 and TRBJ2-1; 12 nucleotides match TRBD2. Per the germline V gene, CDR1 is SGHTA and CDR2 is FQGNSA. V trimming: 4 bases; J trimming: 7 bases; junction bases outside the gene matches: 5. The CDR3 has 15 amino acids. The CDR3 loop is CASSSLAGGANEQFF. As DNA, the CDR3 is TGTGCCAGCAGCTCCCTAGCGGGGGGGGCGAATGAGCAGTTCTTC.

This chain joins TRBV20-1 and TRBJ2-1; no firm D call. Trimming removed 2 bases from V and 9 bases from J, with 8 bases in between. Looked up from germline, CDR1 is DFQATT and CDR2 is SNEGSKA (reference sequence). The CDR3 is 11 residues long. The CDR3: CSARQALEQFF. The DNA of the CDR3 is TGCAGTGCTAGACAAGCGCTTGAGCAGTTCTTC.

The chain combines TRBV23-1 with TRBJ2-5; no definite D call. TRBV23-1 is an ORF for which the function is uncertain. Trimming shortened V by 6 bases and J by 2 bases, and 10 bases separated the two germline ends. The CDR3 has 13 amino acids. The CDR3 reads CASRCSVQETQYF. Written as DNA, the CDR3 is TGCGCCAGCAGGTGCTCGGTACAAGAGACCCAGTACTTC.

This clone was detected only a few times. The V gene is TRBV6-4, the J gene TRBJ2-2; TRBD1 matches at 7 bases. CDR1 is MRHNA and CDR2 is SNTAGT in the germline V gene. J was trimmed by 2 bases and V by 4 bases; bases with no gene match: 7. The length of the CDR3 is 16 residues. The DNA of the CDR3 is TGTGCCAGCAGTGGGTCAACAGGGGCCAACACCGGGGAGCTGTTTTTT. Its translation: CASSGSTGANTGELFF.

V and J are TRBV19 and TRBJ2-5, with D perhaps TRBD2 (6 bases). The V end was cut by 4 bases, the J end by 5 bases, with 11 bases between. Germline CDR1 LNHDA, CDR2 SQIVND (reference sequence). This CDR3 comprises 13 residues. The chain's CDR3 is CASSTTSQETQYF. The CDR3 coding sequence is TGTGCCAGTAGTACCACTAGCCAGGAGACCCAGTACTTC.

The chain links TRBV30 to TRBJ1-1, with D possibly being TRBD1 (6 bases). The CDR3 contains 13 residues. Trimming removed 2 bases from V and 3 bases from J, with 10 bases in between. Germline V gives CDR1 GTSNPN, CDR2 SVGIG (reference sequence). The CDR3 is CAWSSGGHTEAFF. The CDR3, as DNA: TGTGCCTGGAGTTCGGGGGGGCACACTGAAGCTTTCTTT.

This chain uses TRBV7-6 with TRBJ2-3; 8 nucleotides agree with TRBD2. CDR1 and CDR2 (germline): SGHVS, FNYEAQ. Losses at the gene ends were 4 bases for V and 3 bases for J; bases not matched to a gene: 9. This CDR3 has 16 amino acids. The CDR3 DNA reads TGTGCCAGCAGCTCACGGGGGGGCCGGATGACAGATACGCAGTATTTT. Encoded protein: CASSSRGGRMTDTQYF.

This clone was seen many times. The chain links TRBV29-1 to TRBJ1-4, with TRBD1 matching 8 bases. The V gene end was trimmed by 4 bases and the J gene end by 8 bases; junction bases not matched to a gene: 6. The CDR3 is made up of 13 amino acids. The germline V gene encodes CDR1 SQVTM and CDR2 ANQGSEA. This CDR3 is CSVATGDREKLFF. The CDR3 bases are TGCAGCGTTGCCACAGGGGACAGGGAAAAACTGTTTTTT.

For this clone: This sample includes further DNA sequences coding for the same CDR3. The chain employs TRBV20-1 and TRBJ1-2; D is uncertain. The length of the CDR3 is 11 residues. Per germline, CDR1 DFQATT and CDR2 SNEGSKA (reference sequence). The V gene lost 1 base and the J gene lost 7 bases, with 7 bases spanning the gap. CDR3 coding DNA: TGCAGTGCTAGAGGAGGTAGTGGCTACACCTTC. Translation: CSARGGSGYTF.

This clone is a singleton in its sample. V is TRBV5-1 and J is TRBJ2-5, with unresolved D. The CDR3 sequence is 11 residues long. V was clipped by 4 bases and J by 2 bases, with 3 bases between them. Germline V CDR1 and CDR2: SGHRS, YFSETQ. CDR3 DNA: TGCGCCAGCAGCCAGCAAGAGACCCAGTACTTC. Amino acids: CASSQQETQYF.

V usage is TRBV6-1 and J usage is TRBJ2-7; D ambiguous. Trimming cost V 6 bases and J 2 bases, with 11 bases left between them. Germline CDR1 reads MNHNS; CDR2 reads SASEGT. The CDR3 length is 13 residues. The CDR3 DNA is TGTGCCAGCAGCCAAACAGTCCCCTACGAGCAGTACTTC. Amino acid sequence: CASSQTVPYEQYF.

V usage is TRBV29-1 and J usage is TRBJ1-1, with D maybe TRBD1 (5 bases). Per germline, CDR1 SQVTM and CDR2 ANQGSEA. The CDR3 is made up of 14 amino acids. With 6 bases removed from V and 6 bases from J, the gap between germline ends came to 20 bases. The CDR3 nucleotides read TGCAGCGTGGTGAACGGGGGAGGTCAAGCTGAAGCTTTCTTT. It yields the protein CSVVNGGGQAEAFF. The full variable domain, with the rest looked up from reference TRBV29-1 and TRBJ1-1, is SAVISQKPSRDICQRGTSLTIQCQVDSQVTMMFWYRQQPGQSLTLIATANQGSEATYESGFVIDKFPISRPNLTFSTLTVSNMSPEDSSIYLCSVVNGGGQAEAFFGQGTRLTVV.

V gene TRBV7-3 combines with J gene TRBJ1-1; no clear D. The CDR3 runs 15 residues. Germline CDR1 is SGHTA and CDR2 is FQGTGA. V dropped 1 base and J dropped 3 bases, with 12 bases sitting between them. In DNA form, the CDR3 reads TGTGCCAGCAGCTTAAAGGTCCCGCACGACACTGAAGCTTTCTTT. Encoded protein: CASSLKVPHDTEAFF.

V is TRBV4-1 and J is TRBJ2-2; D uncertain. The CDR3 is made up of 12 amino acids. Trimming removed 5 bases from V and 1 base from J, with 2 bases in between. Germline CDR1 MGHRA, CDR2 YSYEKL. In DNA form, the CDR3 reads TGCGCCAGCAGCTGGAACACCGGGGAGCTGTTTTTT. Translation gives CASSWNTGELFF.

The chain combines TRBV5-1 with TRBJ1-1, with TRBD1 matching over 7 bases. The CDR3 loop spans 15 amino acids. V shed 4 bases, J shed 10 bases, and the junction held 16 bases outside the gene matches. Germline loops: CDR1 SGHRS, CDR2 YFSETQ. CDR3 sequence: CASSLDRVISYGAFF. CDR3 nucleotides: TGCGCCAGCAGCCTAGACAGGGTCATTAGTTACGGAGCTTTCTTT.

The chain is built from TRBV19 and TRBJ1-2; the match to TRBD1 covers 8 bases. Germline-derived CDR1 and CDR2 are LNHDA and SQIVND (reference sequence). With V trimmed by 6 bases and J by 6 bases, 12 bases remained unmatched. The CDR3 runs 15 residues. CDR3 loop: CASRSGQGARDGYTF. CDR3 nucleotide sequence: TGTGCCAGTAGAAGCGGACAGGGAGCAAGGGATGGCTACACCTTC. Full variable domain (remainder filled in from reference TRBV19 and TRBJ1-2): DGGITQSPKYLFRKEGQNVTLSCEQNLNHDAMYWYRQDPGQGLRLIYYSQIVNDFQKGDIAEGYSVSREKKESFPLTVTSAQKNPTAFYLCASRSGQGARDGYTFGSGTRLTVV.

The chain links TRBV7-9 to TRBJ1-1, with TRBD1 identical over 10 bases. In germline, CDR1 is SEHNR, CDR2 FQNEAQ (reference sequence). The length of the CDR3 is 14 residues. Trimming at V came to 5 bases and at J to 11 bases, leaving 11 bases not matched to a gene. The CDR3 reads CASSPRQGAEVAFF. CDR3 nucleotide sequence: TGTGCCAGCAGCCCGCGACAGGGGGCGGAGGTGGCTTTCTTT.

V usage is TRBV29-1 and J usage is TRBJ1-1; D might be TRBD1 (6 bases). Germline loops: CDR1 SQVTM, CDR2 ANQGSEA. This CDR3 has 13 residues. The V gene lost 4 bases and the J gene lost 3 bases, with 12 bases spanning the gap. CDR3 amino acids: CSVGVQGDTEAFF. DNA of the CDR3: TGCAGCGTTGGAGTACAGGGTGACACTGAAGCTTTCTTT.

The rearrangement joins TRBV12-5 to TRBJ2-5, with D unresolved. Germline lookup yields CDR1 LGHNT and CDR2 FRNRAP. V was trimmed by 0 bases and J by 4 bases, leaving 15 bases between them. This CDR3 has 16 residues. The CDR3 sequence: CASGLVLSSLRETQYF. The DNA for the CDR3 is TGTGCTAGTGGTTTGGTTCTTTCCAGCCTCCGAGAGACCCAGTACTTC.

The V call is TRBV7-2, the J call TRBJ1-4; D gene unclear. The CDR3 consists of 11 residues. The germline V gene has CDR1 SGHTA and CDR2 FQGNSA. The V end lost 1 base, the J end lost 15 bases, and 9 bases lay between the germline ends. The CDR3 DNA reads as TGTGCCAGCAGCTTAGGGCAGAAGGTGTTTTTT. It specifies CASSLGQKVFF.

This clone was detected only a few times. V gene TRBV7-2 combines with J gene TRBJ1-1, with TRBD1 matching 7 bases. The germline CDR1 and CDR2 sequences are SGHTA and FQGNSA. V was pared by 0 bases and J by 0 bases, with 1 base of the junction left unmatched. The CDR3 sequence is 15 residues long. CDR3 nucleotides: TGTGCCAGCAGCTTAGCGACAGGGATGAACACTGAAGCTTTCTTT. Its translation: CASSLATGMNTEAFF.

The chain is built from TRBV6-5 and TRBJ1-1; D not resolved. Per germline, CDR1 MNHEY and CDR2 SVGAGI. This CDR3 spans 14 amino acids. V was trimmed by 2 bases and J by 9 bases, leaving 16 bases between them. Written as DNA, the CDR3 is TGTGCCAGCAGTTACGATTGGACCCTAGAAAAAGCTTTCTTT. Encoded protein: CASSYDWTLEKAFF.

This rearrangement joins TRBV7-6 to TRBJ1-3; a weak D match, TRBD1 (5 bases). The CDR3 length is 15 residues. The V end was cut by 2 bases, the J end by 0 bases, with 8 bases between. CDR1 and CDR2 from the germline V gene are SGHVS and FNYEAQ. The CDR3 nucleotides read TGTGCCAGCAGCTTAACAGGCCCCTCTGGAAACACCATATATTTT. Translating it yields CASSLTGPSGNTIYF.

The rearrangement joins TRBV5-4 to TRBJ2-3, with D possibly matching TRBD2 (6 bases). V was trimmed by 4 bases and J by 0 bases, leaving 9 bases between them. The CDR3 loop spans 14 amino acids. Germline assignment: CDR1 SGHNT and CDR2 YYREEE (reference sequence). This CDR3 is CASSVSGSTDTQYF. The CDR3, as DNA: TGTGCCAGCAGCGTTAGCGGTAGCACAGATACGCAGTATTTT.

This clone was picked up a small number of times. The chain combines TRBV7-9 with TRBJ2-7; no firm D call. With 4 bases removed from V and 5 bases from J, the gap between germline ends came to 12 bases. Germline V CDR1 and CDR2: SEHNR, FQNEAQ (reference sequence). This CDR3 region has 13 residues. In DNA form, the CDR3 reads TGTGCCAGCAGCTCCCCCCTGTTGGACGAGCAGTACTTC. As protein: CASSSPLLDEQYF.

The chain uses TRBV27 and TRBJ2-7; TRBD1 matches 8 bases. The CDR3 runs 16 residues. CDR1 is MNHEY, CDR2 SMNVEV, per germline (reference sequence). After removal of 8 bases from V and 0 bases from J, the junction contained 12 bases not matched to a gene. As DNA, the CDR3 is TGTGCCAGCCGATACCAGGGGGCGTCAAGCTCCTACGAGCAGTACTTC. It codes for CASRYQGASSSYEQYF.

This clone was counted a few times. The rearrangement uses TRBV15 and TRBJ1-3, with D possibly TRBD1 on 5 matching bases. The V end was cut by 3 bases, the J end by 0 bases, with 9 bases between. This CDR3 is 15 amino acids long. Germline values: CDR1 LNHNV, CDR2 YYDKDF (reference sequence). The DNA of the CDR3 is TGTGCCACCAGCAGGGCAGGGAGCTCTGGAAACACCATATATTTT. Protein product: CATSRAGSSGNTIYF. The full variable domain, rest sourced from reference TRBV15 and TRBJ1-3, is DAMVIQNPRYQVTQFGKPVTLSCSQTLNHNVMYWYQQKSSQAPKLLFHYYDKDFNNEADTPDNFQSRRPNTSFCFLDIRSPGLGDTAMYLCATSRAGSSGNTIYFGEGSWLTVV.

V is TRBV15 and J is TRBJ2-1; the match to TRBD2 covers 8 bases. The CDR3 runs to 17 residues. J was trimmed by 6 bases and V by 0 bases; bases with no gene match: 10. CDR1 and CDR2 from the germline V gene are LNHNV and YYDKDF (reference sequence). The CDR3 region is CATSRDRPRGLANEQFF. CDR3 DNA sequence: TGTGCCACCAGCAGAGATCGCCCCCGAGGACTAGCCAATGAGCAGTTCTTC.

Only a few counts were recorded for this clone. CDR3 loop: CSDQSASGYGYTF. In DNA form, the CDR3 reads TGCAGCGATCAAAGTGCGAGTGGATATGGCTACACCTTC. This chain links TRBV29-1 with TRBJ1-2; D is undetermined. The germline V gene has CDR1 SQVTM and CDR2 ANQGSEA. V was trimmed by 7 bases and J by 5 bases, leaving 17 bases between them. The CDR3 has 13 amino acids.

This clone was counted only a few times. The chain couples TRBV12-2 to TRBJ2-1; the table's D call TRBD2 went unverified against the DNA. TRBV12-2 constitutes a pseudogene. This CDR3 spans 18 amino acids. The CDR3 sequence is CASRLEGTSGGAYNEQFF. The CDR3 region has the DNA TGTGCAAGTCGCTTAGAAGGGACTAGCGGGGGGGCTTACAATGAGCAGTTCTTC.

The J gene is TRBJ2-7, the V gene TRBV10-3; 13 positions match TRBD2. Trimming cost V 4 bases and J 0 bases; bases outside gene matches: 15. Germline CDR1 and CDR2: ENHRY and SYGVKD. This CDR3 has 20 residues. In DNA, the CDR3 is TGTGCCATCAGTGGGGTCCCCGGACTAGCGGGGGACACGAGCTCCTACGAGCAGTACTTC. This encodes CAISGVPGLAGDTSSYEQYF.